The 29 T cell receptor beta chains below come from one sample, sequenced in a study of blood T cell repertoires in COVID-19. Measured with immunoSEQ multiplex PCR; TCRdb has only the in-frame clones, and not every one. There are 250,000 or so clones in the sample; approximately 90% occur only once, and around 0.85% lies in the top ten. The sequenced sample consisted of PBMCs or T cells enriched from blood (not recorded which). Source of these receptors: a man aged 45 to 65 who had been exposed to COVID-19.

V gene TRBV15 combines with J gene TRBJ2-1; possibly TRBD1 for D (6 bases). CDR1 and CDR2 (germline): LNHNV, YYDKDF (reference sequence). The V end lost 5 bases, the J end lost 4 bases, and 12 bases lay between the germline ends. The CDR3 contains 14 residues. CDR3: CATSHTDSYNEQFF. CDR3 nucleotides: TGTGCCACCAGCCACACGGACAGTTACAATGAGCAGTTCTTC.

This rearrangement joins TRBV19 to TRBJ2-7; tentatively, D is TRBD2 (6 bases). The CDR3 contains 20 residues. The V gene lost 3 bases and the J gene lost 4 bases, with 31 bases spanning the gap. CDR1 is LNHDA and CDR2 is SQIVND in the germline V gene (reference sequence). CDR3 in DNA: TGTGCCAGTAGTATCCGGGCCGTCCGGGGAGGATTGAATTCCCCTTACGAGCAGTACTTC. Its translation is CASSIRAVRGGLNSPYEQYF. Full variable domain (outside the CDR3, taken from reference TRBV19 and TRBJ2-7): DGGITQSPKYLFRKEGQNVTLSCEQNLNHDAMYWYRQDPGQGLRLIYYSQIVNDFQKGDIAEGYSVSREKKESFPLTVTSAQKNPTAFYLCASSIRAVRGGLNSPYEQYFGPGTRLTVT.

The CDR3 DNA reads as TGTGCCAGCAGTGAACTGGGTGGAGCGGGGCTCACAGATACGCAGTATTTT. It specifies CASSELGGAGLTDTQYF. This chain joins TRBV6-1 and TRBJ2-3, with 7 positions matching TRBD2. The CDR3 consists of 17 residues. The germline V gene has CDR1 MNHNS and CDR2 SASEGT. V gave up 2 bases and J gave up 2 bases; unmatched junction bases: 10.

The chain is built from TRBV7-2 and TRBJ2-1; TRBD2 agrees at 8 bases. V lost 5 bases to trimming and J lost 7 bases; unmatched junction nucleotides: 10. The CDR3 totals 15 residues. CDR1 is SGHTA and CDR2 is FQGNSA in the germline V gene. The CDR3 DNA sequence: TGTGCCAGCAGCCCGACAGCGGGAGTAGGAAATGAGCAGTTCTTC. This translates into CASSPTAGVGNEQFF.

V and J are TRBV18 and TRBJ1-3; D ambiguous. Germline-derived CDR1 and CDR2 are KGHSH and LQKENI. The V and J ends lost 0 bases and 3 bases respectively, with 3 bases between them. The CDR3 contains 13 residues. The CDR3 here is CASSPPNGNTIYF. In nucleotides, the CDR3 is TGTGCCAGCTCACCACCCAATGGAAACACCATATATTTT.

This rearrangement joins TRBV7-2 to TRBJ1-2; 9 nucleotides match TRBD1. The ends lost 6 bases at V and 5 bases at J; junction bases unmatched: 16. The CDR3 runs 17 residues. The germline V gene has CDR1 SGHTA and CDR2 FQGNSA. The chain's CDR3 is CASSFGGQGYRVYGYTF. CDR3 nucleotides: TGTGCCAGCAGTTTCGGGGGACAGGGTTATAGAGTGTATGGCTACACCTTC.

The rearrangement joins TRBV25-1 to TRBJ1-6; D gene uncertain. Per the germline V gene, CDR1 is MGHDK and CDR2 is SYGVNS. The V end was cut by 1 base, the J end by 10 bases, with 8 bases between. CDR3 length: 13 amino acids. CDR3 region: CASSELPESPLHF. In DNA, the CDR3 is TGTGCCAGCAGTGAATTGCCAGAATCACCCCTCCACTTT.

V gene TRBV11-3 combines with J gene TRBJ1-2; 7 bases map to TRBD1. The CDR3 totals 13 residues. The trim removed 8 bases at V and 3 bases at J, leaving 6 bases unmatched. Germline V CDR1 and CDR2: SGHNT, YENEEA. This CDR3 is CASGTGTDYGYTF. The CDR3 DNA reads TGTGCCAGCGGGACCGGGACAGACTATGGCTACACCTTC.

This clone was detected a few times. Within the sample, other DNA sequences also encode this same CDR3. The chain recombines TRBV27 with TRBJ1-5, with no clear D. The V and J ends lost 3 bases and 3 bases respectively, with 3 bases between them. This CDR3 region has 12 residues. From germline, CDR1 is MNHEY and CDR2 SMNVEV (reference sequence). The CDR3, as DNA: TGTGCCAGCAGTTTCTACAATCAGCCCCAGCATTTT. Translation gives CASSFYNQPQHF.

This clone showed up just a few times. This chain uses TRBV14 with TRBJ1-1, with a weak D call TRBD1 (6 bases). This CDR3 spans 13 amino acids. Germline V gives CDR1 SGHDN, CDR2 FVKESK. The V and J ends lost 4 bases and 4 bases respectively, with 10 bases between them. The CDR3 sequence: CASSRDTFTEAFF. In DNA form, the CDR3 reads TGTGCCAGCAGCCGGGACACCTTCACTGAAGCTTTCTTT.

The chain has TRBV28 and TRBJ1-5; D gene ambiguous. Germline V gene lookup returns CDR1 MDHEN and CDR2 SYDVKM. This CDR3 has 17 amino acids. V was trimmed by 5 bases and J by 7 bases, leaving 24 bases between them. Here the CDR3 DNA reads TGTGCCAGCAGTATTCCGGTGGGGAGACAAACGGGGCAGCCCCAGCATTTT. Translation gives CASSIPVGRQTGQPQHF.

V and J are TRBV7-2 and TRBJ1-6, with D tentatively TRBD1 (6 bases). CDR3 length: 18 residues. Looked up from germline, CDR1 is SGHTA and CDR2 is FQGNSA. V gave up 5 bases and J gave up 2 bases, with 19 bases separating them. The CDR3 region is CASSLRGTGSPYNSPLHF. The CDR3 DNA is TGTGCCAGCAGCCTCAGGGGCACAGGGAGCCCCTATAATTCACCCCTCCACTTT.

The J gene is TRBJ1-2, the V gene TRBV19, with D possibly being TRBD1 (5 bases). The length of the CDR3 is 15 residues. CDR1 LNHDA and CDR2 SQIVND come from the germline V gene (reference sequence). The V end was cut by 9 bases, the J end by 4 bases, with 21 bases between. The CDR3 nucleotides read TGTGCCAGCTTCCAAACAGGTCTGCTAGGCTATGGCTACACCTTC. It codes for CASFQTGLLGYGYTF.

The V call is TRBV5-4, the J call TRBJ2-5, with D perhaps matching TRBD1 (6 bases). CDR3 length: 15 amino acids. V was cut by 4 bases and J by 2 bases, with 15 bases left in between. CDR1 SGHNT and CDR2 YYREEE come from the germline V gene (reference sequence). CDR3 sequence reads: CASSRTVAAQETQYF. The CDR3 nucleotides are TGTGCCAGCAGCCGGACAGTCGCAGCTCAAGAGACCCAGTACTTC.

This chain uses TRBV5-6 with TRBJ2-7; 10 positions match TRBD2. V lost 5 bases and J lost 5; bases outside the gene matches: 13. The CDR3 has 16 residues. CDR1 and CDR2 (germline): SGHDT, YYEEEE. The CDR3 DNA reads TGTGCCAGCAGGGGGGGTCTAGCGGGAGTTTTCAACGAGCAGTACGTC. This codes for CASRGGLAGVFNEQYV.

The chain combines TRBV2 with TRBJ2-7; no clear D. Germline V gives CDR1 SNHLY, CDR2 FYNNEI. CDR3 length: 12 residues. V lost 3 bases and J lost 4, with 7 bases in between. CDR3 in amino acids: CASSELAYEQYF. As DNA, the CDR3 is TGTGCCAGCAGTGAGTTAGCATACGAGCAGTACTTC.

A few counts support this clone. V usage is TRBV3-1 (or the pseudogene TRBV3-2) and J usage is TRBJ1-1; 11 bases agree with TRBD1. The CDR3 is made up of 18 amino acids. Germline lookup yields CDR1 LGHDT and CDR2 YNNKEL (reference sequence). V shed 4 bases, J shed 4 bases, and the junction held 14 bases outside the gene matches. CDR3 DNA sequence: TGTGCCAGCAGCCCCGGAATGGGACAGGGGGGGATGGGCACTGAAGCTTTCTTT. Translation gives CASSPGMGQGGMGTEAFF.

The chain carries TRBV5-1 and TRBJ1-6; TRBD1 might be the D (5 bases). Trimming removed 4 bases from V and 7 bases from J, with 15 bases in between. The CDR3 loop spans 15 amino acids. CDR1 and CDR2 from the germline V gene are SGHRS and YFSETQ. CDR3 residues: CASSPMSGENSPLHF. The CDR3 nucleotides read TGCGCCAGCAGCCCGATGTCGGGGGAGAATTCACCCCTCCACTTT.

This chain uses TRBV24-1 with TRBJ2-3; 13 bases map to TRBD2. Per the germline V gene, CDR1 is KGHDR and CDR2 is SFDVKD. Trimming cost V 5 bases and J 4 bases; bases outside gene matches: 17. The CDR3 spans 20 residues. For the CDR3, the DNA is TGTGCCACCAGTGGGTTTGGGGGTACTAGCGGGAGGGGGCAGGCAGATACGCAGTATTTT. Translated, it gives CATSGFGGTSGRGQADTQYF.

CDR3 bases: TGTGCCAGCAGCTTAGCGGCGACAAGACGCTCTGGAAACACCATATATTTT. Its translation: CASSLAATRRSGNTIYF. This chain joins TRBV7-2 and TRBJ1-3; D not resolved. This CDR3 contains 17 residues. V was cut by 0 bases and J by 0 bases, with 12 bases left in between. CDR1 is SGHTA and CDR2 is FQGNSA in the germline V gene.

The rearrangement joins TRBV18 to TRBJ2-5; 9 nucleotides agree with TRBD1. Germline values: CDR1 KGHSH, CDR2 LQKENI. The ends lost 6 bases at V and 1 base at J; junction bases unmatched: 6. This CDR3 spans 15 amino acids. The CDR3, as DNA: TGTGCCAGCTCGGGCGGGACAGGGTCCCAAGAGACCCAGTACTTC. Its protein product is CASSGGTGSQETQYF. The variable domain in full, with the rest retrieved from reference TRBV18 and TRBJ2-5, is NAGVMQNPRHLVRRRGQEARLRCSPMKGHSHVYWYRQLPEEGLKFMVYLQKENIIDESGMPKERFSAEFPKEGPSILRIQQVVRGDSAAYFCASSGGTGSQETQYFGPGTRLLVL.

This clone occurred once. V is TRBV19 and J is TRBJ2-5; 10 bases are a match to TRBD2. This CDR3 has 15 residues. From germline, CDR1 is LNHDA and CDR2 SQIVND (reference sequence). V was pared by 5 bases and J by 7 bases, with 10 bases of the junction left unmatched. CDR3 nucleotides: TGTGCCAGTAGTTCAGCGGGGGGGTTTGTCGTGACCCAGTACTTC. Translation gives CASSSAGGFVVTQYF.

The rearrangement joins TRBV5-1 to TRBJ2-2; tentative D call: TRBD1 (6 bases). V was cut by 4 bases and J by 4 bases, with 17 bases left in between. Per the germline V gene, CDR1 is SGHRS and CDR2 is YFSETQ. The CDR3 spans 16 residues. The DNA for the CDR3 is TGCGCCAGCAGCCCACCTGGCCAGGGGCCCACCGGGGAGCTGTTTTTT. Its translation is CASSPPGQGPTGELFF. The variable domain in full, completed from reference TRBV5-1 and TRBJ2-2, reads KAGVTQTPRYLIKTRGQQVTLSCSPISGHRSVSWYQQTPGQGLQFLFEYFSETQRNKGNFPGRFSGRQFSNSRSEMNVSTLELGDSALYLCASSPPGQGPTGELFFGEGSRLTVL.

The V and J genes are TRBV27 and TRBJ2-7; 7 nucleotides agree with TRBD1. This CDR3 spans 16 amino acids. The trim removed 3 bases at V and 2 bases at J, leaving 10 bases unmatched. Looked up from germline, CDR1 is MNHEY and CDR2 is SMNVEV (reference sequence). The CDR3 here is CASSFSSGQRTYEQYF. Written as DNA, the CDR3 is TGTGCCAGCAGTTTTTCCTCGGGACAGAGAACCTACGAGCAGTACTTC.

The chain carries TRBV7-2 and TRBJ1-1; D is undetermined. CDR3 length: 14 amino acids. V lost 1 base and J 3 bases, leaving 9 bases between the germline ends. Germline-derived CDR1 and CDR2 are SGHTA and FQGNSA. CDR3 nucleotide sequence: TGTGCCAGCAGCTTAGTTTTCAGATACACTGAAGCTTTCTTT. Residues: CASSLVFRYTEAFF.

The table lists this clone with a count of one. The chain uses TRBV11-2 and TRBJ2-7, with D possibly TRBD1 on 6 matching bases. This CDR3 has 12 amino acids. Germline V gives CDR1 SGHAT, CDR2 FQNNGV. Trimming removed 5 bases at V and 5 bases at J, with 10 bases between. CDR3 region: CASSLDRDEQYF. The DNA for the CDR3 is TGTGCCAGCAGCCTGGACAGAGACGAGCAGTACTTC.

This chain's CDR3 is CASSQDPGLATREQFF. Here the CDR3 DNA reads TGTGCCAGCAGCCAAGATCCGGGACTAGCGACCAGAGAGCAGTTCTTC. The V call is TRBV3-1 (or the pseudogene TRBV3-2), the J call TRBJ2-1; 10 nucleotides line up with TRBD2. The CDR3 is 16 residues long. Germline CDR1 reads LGHDT; CDR2 reads YNNKEL (reference sequence). The ends lost 0 bases at V and 10 bases at J; junction bases unmatched: 9.

The chain couples TRBV5-1 to TRBJ1-6, with D tentatively TRBD1 (5 bases). CDR1 is SGHRS and CDR2 is YFSETQ in the germline V gene. V was shortened by 4 bases and J by 4 bases, with 15 bases between the two germline ends. CDR3 length equals 16 residues. Written as DNA, the CDR3 is TGCGCCAGCAGCCCGCGCCTTGGGGCTTATAATTCACCCCTCCACTTT. Protein product: CASSPRLGAYNSPLHF.

The chain is built from TRBV5-4 and TRBJ1-1, with 8 bases fitting TRBD1. V lost 3 bases and J lost 7; bases outside the gene matches: 2. This CDR3 has 12 residues. The germline V gene encodes CDR1 SGHNT and CDR2 YYREEE (reference sequence). The CDR3 sequence: CASSWDRNEAFF. The CDR3 DNA is TGTGCCAGCAGCTGGGACAGGAATGAAGCTTTCTTT.